One TCR beta chain is described in this entry. Antigen specificity is unknown. A much larger clone lies a single base off, so this may be a read error. The data stem from a study of T cell repertoires in cytomegalovirus infection. Background on the study: HLA-B-restricted CMV epitopes that are well studied were used alongside recently identified HLA-C-restricted ones. CMV infection and matching HLA type were both indicated by public TCR beta signatures.

TCRdb fed the reads into MiXCR, producing one record per CDR3 protein. The sample lists roughly 920,000 distinct CDR3 sequences; roughly 30% were seen once. Regarding the study as a whole: Cumulative public TCR beta family frequency identified CMV carriers with the relevant HLA. There were HLA-C-restricted CMV-specific TCR beta clonotypes dominating the ex vivo response.

This TCR was sampled from a human donor in good health (CMV status not recorded). Some clones in this sample may be carry-over from other donors' samples. The source material was cultured CD8+ T cells from PBMCs, sampled from culture after CMV antigen stimulation.

The CDR3 bases are TGTGCCAGCAACTCCCCGGCACGGGACAGGGGCTACAATGAGCAGTTCTTC. Amino acid sequence: CASNSPARDRGYNEQFF. The V and J genes are TRBV7-6 and TRBJ2-1; 10 nucleotides line up with TRBD1. CDR3 size: 17 residues. Per the germline V gene, CDR1 is SGHVS and CDR2 is FNYEAQ. V lost 7 bases and J lost 3; bases outside the gene matches: 12.